The clone carrying this T cell receptor beta chain was seen only once. This sample stems from a study of cytomegalovirus exposure and HLA in healthy donors. Study-level information: A prior analysis found around 110 million unique TCR beta sequences from 150 million to 200 million T cells.

The ends were cut back, 5 bases at V and 6 bases at J, with 17 bases in the middle. Germline CDR1 is SGHTA and CDR2 is FQGTGA. This CDR3 is 15 amino acids long. Nominal health characterized the donors when sampled, though unrecorded immune exposures were likely. The study ran its PCR with 60 Vbeta and 13 Jbeta primers. Repertoires were generated with immunoSEQ multiplex PCR, while TCRdb's copy carries only in-frame clones and drops some. The table records approximately 150,000 clones, about four fifths of them present only once. The TCR originated in a woman in her forties or fifties in good health and CMV-seronegative. The sequenced sample was PBMCs. V gene TRBV7-3 combines with J gene TRBJ2-1; possibly TRBD2 for D (6 bases). In nucleotides, the CDR3 is TGTGCCAGCAGCGCCTCTGGCGGGGACTCCAATGAGCAGTTCTTC. Its protein product is CASSASGGDSNEQFF.